The entry below gives a single T cell receptor beta chain sequence along with its context. Its cognate antigen is unknown. This record belongs to a study of T cells in Graves' hyperthyroidism and ophthalmopathy. The study's findings and limits: In the blood, most expanded thyroid clonotypes above 0.001 appeared as well. Model-based prediction identified ophthalmopathy a median about 6 months prior to its onset.

V gave up 5 bases and J gave up 2 bases; unmatched junction bases: 7. The CDR3 has 16 amino acids. Germline V gives CDR1 SGHTA, CDR2 FQGNSA. It was RNA transcripts that yielded the amplified TCR beta CDR3 regions. When the TCR CDR3 underwent first-round RT-PCR, the HTBI primer set was used. Each CDR3 protein is one row after TCRdb ran MiXCR on the multiplex PCR reads. Of about 640,000 distinct CDR3 sequences in the sample, around 21% are singletons; the top ten hold around a third. This sequence originates from a young man with Graves' ophthalmopathy. This chain uses TRBV7-2 with TRBJ2-7, with 12 bases identical to TRBD2. Sequenced: blood. DNA of the CDR3: TGTGCCAGCAGCAAACACGCTAGCGGGAGGGCCTACGAGCAGTACTTC. Translated, it gives CASSKHASGRAYEQYF.